A single sample is the source of the 27 T cell receptor beta chains below, sequenced in a study of blood T cell repertoires in COVID-19. Generated by immunoSEQ multiplex PCR, the TCRdb table keeps only in-frame clones and is missing some. The data hold just over 300,000 clones, with 70% to 90% observed a single time. The sample was PBMCs or T cells enriched from blood (not recorded which). The receptors were sampled from a man aged 25-45 years who had recovered from COVID-19.

The CDR3 DNA is TGTGCCAGCAGCCGATCCCGGACTAGGACCTACGAGCAGTACTTC. Residues: CASSRSRTRTYEQYF. J is TRBJ2-7 and V is TRBV14; 7 bases are shared with TRBD2. The CDR3 is 15 residues long. V lost 4 bases and J lost 2; bases outside the gene matches: 8. Germline assignment: CDR1 SGHDN and CDR2 FVKESK.

The rearrangement uses TRBV7-9 and TRBJ1-2, with D hard to call. Germline values: CDR1 SEHNR, CDR2 FQNEAQ (reference sequence). Deletions cut 5 bases from V and 6 bases from J, with 13 bases between. The CDR3 is 13 residues long. CDR3 coding DNA: TGTGCCAGCAGCCAGACACCGAGTCATGGCTACACCTTC. It translates to CASSQTPSHGYTF.

The chain recombines TRBV5-1 with TRBJ2-1; tentatively, D is TRBD2 (5 bases). V was pared by 7 bases and J by 10 bases, with 18 bases between. The V gene's germline CDR1 is SGHRS and CDR2 YFSETQ. The CDR3 loop spans 13 amino acids. CDR3 coding DNA: TGCGCCAGCTCGCGGACCGGGGTTGGGGAGCAGTTCTTC. The encoded protein is CASSRTGVGEQFF.

CDR3 DNA sequence: TGCGCCAGCAGCTTGGGGCAGCGATACTCCTACGAGCAGTACTTC. Protein product: CASSLGQRYSYEQYF. The V and J genes are TRBV5-1 and TRBJ2-7; D gene unclear. CDR1 is SGHRS, CDR2 YFSETQ, per germline. The length of the CDR3 is 15 residues. Trimming took off 0 bases at V and 0 bases at J, with 10 bases between the two ends.

This clone has only a few counts. The chain links TRBV24-1 to TRBJ2-5; 10 bases agree with TRBD1. The germline gives CDR1 KGHDR, CDR2 SFDVKD. The CDR3 loop spans 16 amino acids. Germline trimming cut 4 bases from V and 5 bases from J; bases unmatched to any gene: 9. CDR3: CATSDPGQGRGETQYF. Written as DNA, the CDR3 is TGTGCCACCAGTGACCCGGGACAGGGGAGGGGGGAGACCCAGTACTTC.

This sequence joins TRBV9 and TRBJ2-2; a weak D match, TRBD1 (6 bases). Germline V gene data show CDR1 as SGDLS and CDR2 as YYNGEE. V dropped 0 bases and J dropped 1 base, with 7 bases sitting between them. The CDR3 has 15 residues. The CDR3 is CASSVEGQNTGELFF. Written as DNA, the CDR3 is TGTGCCAGCAGCGTAGAGGGACAGAACACCGGGGAGCTGTTTTTT.

The V call is TRBV29-1, the J call TRBJ1-5, with TRBD1 matching over 7 bases. Germline CDR1 reads SQVTM; CDR2 reads ANQGSEA. This CDR3 contains 17 residues. V lost 0 bases to trimming and J lost 3 bases; unmatched junction nucleotides: 11. The CDR3 DNA reads TGCAGCGTTGAAGATCGGGACAGAGGTTATAACAATCAGCCCCAGCATTTT. It specifies CSVEDRDRGYNNQPQHF.

The J gene is TRBJ2-7, the V gene TRBV7-9; D is undetermined. Germline assignment: CDR1 SEHNR and CDR2 FQNEAQ (reference sequence). V lost 4 bases and J 2 bases, leaving 21 bases between the germline ends. The CDR3 loop spans 17 amino acids. The CDR3 loop reads CASSSPPVAVLTYEQYF. As DNA, the CDR3 is TGTGCCAGCAGCTCCCCCCCGGTTGCGGTGCTTACCTACGAGCAGTACTTC.

The chain joins TRBV18 to TRBJ1-4, with no clear D. The CDR3 runs to 13 residues. Germline V gene data show CDR1 as KGHSH and CDR2 as LQKENI. Trimming cost V 3 bases and J 7 bases, with 9 bases left between them. CDR3 sequence (DNA): TGTGCCAGCTCACCCGGTAGAGGTGAAAAACTGTTTTTT. It yields the protein CASSPGRGEKLFF.

V gene TRBV18 combines with J gene TRBJ1-2; D call uncertain. The CDR3 is made up of 14 amino acids. V shed 3 bases and J shed 4 bases, with 12 bases lying between them. Germline CDR1 reads KGHSH; CDR2 reads LQKENI. The DNA for the CDR3 is TGTGCCAGCTCACCGGGTCAGGATTTCTATGGCTACACCTTC. Its protein product is CASSPGQDFYGYTF.

The chain combines TRBV6-2 or TRBV6-3 with TRBJ2-1, with D tentatively TRBD2 (6 bases). V was cut by 6 bases and J by 0 bases, with 12 bases left in between. The germline V gene encodes CDR1 MNHEY and CDR2 SVGEGT. CDR3 size: 15 residues. As DNA, the CDR3 is TGTGCCAGCAGCCCCGGGACTGGCTCCTACAATGAGCAGTTCTTC. Its translation: CASSPGTGSYNEQFF.

V and J are TRBV11-3 and TRBJ2-7; D is unresolved. Germline V gives CDR1 SGHNT, CDR2 YENEEA. The V and J ends lost 5 bases and 2 bases respectively, with 13 bases between them. CDR3 length equals 14 residues. CDR3 DNA: TGTGCCAGCAGCCCCATTCTGTGGCCCTACGAGCAGTACTTC. Translated: CASSPILWPYEQYF.

CDR3 coding DNA: TGTGCCAGCAGTTACCCCCTCCGCGGGAGGGCGGCAAGCGAGCAGTACTTC. Its protein product is CASSYPLRGRAASEQYF. The chain has TRBV6-2 or TRBV6-3 and TRBJ2-7, with 9 bases matching TRBD2. V was pared by 2 bases and J by 6 bases, with 14 bases of the junction left unmatched. Germline V lookup: CDR1 MNHEY, CDR2 SVGEGT. The CDR3 has 17 residues.

The CDR3 region has the DNA TGCGCCAGCAGCTTGGGGCTAGCGGGCCCTGGGCGGGATACGCAGTATTTT. This codes for CASSLGLAGPGRDTQYF. The chain has TRBV5-1 and TRBJ2-3; the match to TRBD2 covers 8 bases. This CDR3 region has 17 residues. The germline V gene encodes CDR1 SGHRS and CDR2 YFSETQ. J was trimmed by 6 bases and V by 0 bases; bases with no gene match: 12.

This clone was observed once. The same CDR3 arises from other DNA sequences in this sample as well. The V call is TRBV5-1, the J call TRBJ2-7; 8 bases match TRBD1. J was trimmed by 1 base and V by 7 bases; bases with no gene match: 7. Germline V lookup: CDR1 SGHRS, CDR2 YFSETQ. The CDR3 is made up of 14 amino acids. The CDR3 nucleotides are TGCGCCAGCTCTGGACAGGGTGGTTCCTACGAGCAGTACTTC. It is translated as CASSGQGGSYEQYF.

In this sample, this clone turned up once. V is TRBV7-2 and J is TRBJ1-2; D gene unclear. Germline lookup yields CDR1 SGHTA and CDR2 FQGNSA. Trimming removed 0 bases at V and 8 bases at J, with 13 bases between. The CDR3 covers 14 residues. The DNA of the CDR3 is TGTGCCAGCAGCTTAGCGGGAGGAGCTAGAGGCTACACCTTC. It is translated as CASSLAGGARGYTF.

V and J are TRBV28 and TRBJ2-7; 9 nucleotides match TRBD2. The V segment lost 3 bases and the J segment 2 bases; nucleotides outside the gene matches: 8. Germline CDR1 MDHEN, CDR2 SYDVKM. This CDR3 is 16 amino acids long. The CDR3 reads CASSFHLAGLTYEQYF. For the CDR3, the DNA is TGTGCCAGCAGTTTCCATCTAGCGGGGCTAACCTACGAGCAGTACTTC.

This sequence joins TRBV5-5 and TRBJ2-1; tentative D call: TRBD2 (6 bases). The CDR3 has 16 residues. V was trimmed by 3 bases and J by 0 bases, leaving 13 bases between them. Germline V gene data show CDR1 as SGHKS and CDR2 as YYEKEE (reference sequence). CDR3 residues: CASSSRASDSYNEQFF. The DNA for the CDR3 is TGTGCCAGCAGCTCACGTGCTAGCGACTCCTACAATGAGCAGTTCTTC.

The J gene is TRBJ2-2, the V gene TRBV27, with 11 bases identical to TRBD1. Unmatched junction bases numbered 9, after V lost 8 bases and J lost 1 base. The CDR3 is made up of 17 amino acids. In germline, CDR1 is MNHEY, CDR2 SMNVEV (reference sequence). The CDR3 sequence: CASARGTGGMNTGELFF. The CDR3 nucleotides read TGTGCCAGCGCCCGCGGGACAGGGGGAATGAACACCGGGGAGCTGTTTTTT.

This chain joins TRBV6-5 and TRBJ1-4, with TRBD1 matching over 7 bases. CDR1 is MNHEY and CDR2 is SVGAGI in the germline V gene. The CDR3 sequence is 13 residues long. The ends lost 6 bases at V and 8 bases at J; junction bases unmatched: 6. CDR3 nucleotides: TGTGCCAGCAGCCGGACAGGTGACGAAAAACTGTTTTTT. As protein: CASSRTGDEKLFF.

The chain recombines TRBV5-5 with TRBJ2-1, with D tentatively TRBD2 (6 bases). Per the germline V gene, CDR1 is SGHKS and CDR2 is YYEKEE (reference sequence). The CDR3 extends over 16 amino acids. Trimming took 4 bases from V and 8 from J, leaving 22 bases between them. DNA for the CDR3: TGTGCCAGCAGCGACCTAGCGAGTTTTAGTATCGATGAGCAGTTCTTC. This gives the protein CASSDLASFSIDEQFF.

The table lists this clone with a count of one. The chain has TRBV11-2 and TRBJ1-4; a possible D gene is TRBD1 (5 bases). Trimming stripped 1 base from V and 3 bases from J, with 12 bases between. CDR1 SGHAT and CDR2 FQNNGV come from the germline V gene. The CDR3 length is 16 residues. CDR3 DNA: TGTGCCAGCAGCTTAGGGGGTCGGGGGGCTAATGAAAAACTGTTTTTT. It yields the protein CASSLGGRGANEKLFF.

This clone was found once. The chain combines TRBV29-1 with TRBJ1-2, with TRBD1 matching over 8 bases. The junction had 4 bases not matched to a gene; V was cut back by 7 bases and J by 3 bases. CDR3 length equals 12 residues. CDR1 SQVTM and CDR2 ANQGSEA come from the germline V gene. CDR3 nucleotides: TGCAGCGCTATGACAGGGGACTATGGCTACACCTTC. Translating it yields CSAMTGDYGYTF.

The chain uses TRBV30 and TRBJ1-1; tentative D call: TRBD1 (5 bases). V dropped 2 bases and J dropped 4 bases, with 14 bases sitting between them. The CDR3 consists of 14 residues. Germline CDR1 GTSNPN, CDR2 SVGIG (reference sequence). CDR3 amino acids: CAWSWTAGGTEAFF. CDR3 in DNA: TGTGCCTGGAGTTGGACGGCCGGGGGCACTGAAGCTTTCTTT.

V gene TRBV4-2 combines with J gene TRBJ1-1; possibly TRBD1 for D (6 bases). This CDR3 comprises 16 residues. CDR1 LGHNA and CDR2 YNFKEQ come from the germline V gene. V lost 4 bases and J 2 bases, leaving 17 bases between the germline ends. CDR3 in amino acids: CASSPRPGESNTEAFF. CDR3 DNA: TGTGCCAGCAGCCCCCGTCCAGGGGAAAGTAACACTGAAGCTTTCTTT.

V is TRBV7-2 and J is TRBJ2-6, with D tentatively TRBD2 (5 bases). CDR1 is SGHTA, CDR2 FQGNSA, per germline. CDR3 length: 19 residues. Trimming took 5 bases from V and 3 from J, leaving 23 bases between them. The CDR3 DNA is TGTGCCAGCAGCCCGATGGAGCGGAGAAGGGTTAGTGGGGCCAACGTCCTGACTTTC. Its translation: CASSPMERRRVSGANVLTF.

This rearrangement joins TRBV2 to TRBJ1-1, with 8 bases that match TRBD1. The germline V gene encodes CDR1 SNHLY and CDR2 FYNNEI. Trimming took 7 bases from V and 4 from J; bases not matched to a gene: 8. The CDR3 sequence is 14 residues long. CDR3 sequence: CASKNRGTVTEAFF. The CDR3 coding sequence is TGTGCCAGCAAGAACAGGGGGACGGTCACTGAAGCTTTCTTT.